The clone carrying this TCR beta chain was seen just once. Under the authors' procedure: For nucleated cells, counts were estimated from reference gene primer amplification. TCRdb keeps only in-frame clones here, not all; method: immunoSEQ multiplex PCR. V and J calls and clone size are as listed in that table; D and trimming were resolved from the DNA. The sample comprises about 180,000 clones, 80% to 90% of which are singletons, and 2% to 3% rests with the top ten. Germline V gives CDR1 MNHEY, CDR2 SVGAGI. The length of the CDR3 is 15 residues. V lost 6 bases to trimming and J lost 4 bases; unmatched junction nucleotides: 8. The sample is drawn from a study of blood T cell repertoires in COVID-19. The wider study: COVID-19 samples, acute and convalescent, were from the United States, Italy and Spain. The analysed material was cDNA or gDNA that came from T cells, B-cell-depleted T cells, or PBMCs.

The rearrangement joins TRBV6-5 to TRBJ1-3; 8 nucleotides match TRBD1. Specimen: peripheral blood. This sequence was found in a man in his forties with active or convalescent COVID-19. DNA for the CDR3: TGTGCCAGCAGCATAACCAGGGGGCGAGGAAACACCATATATTTT. It is translated as CASSITRGRGNTIYF.